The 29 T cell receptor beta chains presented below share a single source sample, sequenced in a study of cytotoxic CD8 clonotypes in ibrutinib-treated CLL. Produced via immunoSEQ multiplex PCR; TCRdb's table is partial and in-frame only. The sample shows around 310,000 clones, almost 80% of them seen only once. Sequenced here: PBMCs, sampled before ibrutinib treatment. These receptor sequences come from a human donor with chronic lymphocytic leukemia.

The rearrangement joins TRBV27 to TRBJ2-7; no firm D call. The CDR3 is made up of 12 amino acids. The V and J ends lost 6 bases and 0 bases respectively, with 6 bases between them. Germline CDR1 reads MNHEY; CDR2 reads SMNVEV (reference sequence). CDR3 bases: TGTGCCAGCAGAAGGCTCTCCTACGAGCAGTACTTC. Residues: CASRRLSYEQYF.

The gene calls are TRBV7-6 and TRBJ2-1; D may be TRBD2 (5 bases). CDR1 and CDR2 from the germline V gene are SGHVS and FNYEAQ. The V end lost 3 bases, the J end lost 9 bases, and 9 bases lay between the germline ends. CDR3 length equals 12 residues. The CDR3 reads CASSFGLSEQFF. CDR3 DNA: TGTGCCAGCAGCTTTGGACTGAGTGAGCAGTTCTTC.

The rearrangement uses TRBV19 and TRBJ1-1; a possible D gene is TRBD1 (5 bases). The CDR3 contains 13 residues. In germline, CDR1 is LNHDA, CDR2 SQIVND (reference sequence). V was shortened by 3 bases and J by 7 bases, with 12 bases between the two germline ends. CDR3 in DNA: TGTGCCAGTAGTATTCAGTCCCAGGGTGAAGCTTTCTTT. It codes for CASSIQSQGEAFF.

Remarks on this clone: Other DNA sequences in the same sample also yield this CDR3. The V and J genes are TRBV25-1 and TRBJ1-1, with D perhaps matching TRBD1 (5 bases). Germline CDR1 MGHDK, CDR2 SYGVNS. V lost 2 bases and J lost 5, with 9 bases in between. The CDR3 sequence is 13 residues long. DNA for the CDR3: TGTGCCAGCAGTGAACGGGGGGATACTGAAGCTTTCTTT. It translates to CASSERGDTEAFF.

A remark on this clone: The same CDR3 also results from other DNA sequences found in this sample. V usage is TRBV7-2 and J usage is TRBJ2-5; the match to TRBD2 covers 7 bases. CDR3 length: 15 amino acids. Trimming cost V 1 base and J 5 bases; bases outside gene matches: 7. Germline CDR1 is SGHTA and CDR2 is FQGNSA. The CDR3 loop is CASSLGGRAEETQYF. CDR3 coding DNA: TGTGCCAGCAGCTTAGGAGGGAGGGCCGAGGAGACCCAGTACTTC. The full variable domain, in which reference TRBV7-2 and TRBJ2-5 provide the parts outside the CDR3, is GAGVSQSPSNKVTEKGKDVELRCDPISGHTALYWYRQSLGQGLEFLIYFQGNSAPDKSGLPSDRFSAERTGGSVSTLTIQRTQQEDSAVYLCASSLGGRAEETQYFGPGTRLLVL.

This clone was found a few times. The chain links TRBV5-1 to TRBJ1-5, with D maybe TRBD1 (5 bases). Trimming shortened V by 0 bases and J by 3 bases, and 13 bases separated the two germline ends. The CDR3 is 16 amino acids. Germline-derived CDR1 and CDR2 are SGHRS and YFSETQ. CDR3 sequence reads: CASSLGIRATNQPQHF. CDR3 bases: TGCGCCAGCAGCTTGGGGATCAGGGCGACCAATCAGCCCCAGCATTTT.

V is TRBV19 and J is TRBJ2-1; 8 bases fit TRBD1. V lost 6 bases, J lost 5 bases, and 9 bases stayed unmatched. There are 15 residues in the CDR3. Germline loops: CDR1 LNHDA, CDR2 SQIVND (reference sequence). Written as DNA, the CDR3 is TGTGCCAGTAGCAAAGGGACAGGACCTGACAATGAGCAGTTCTTC. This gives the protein CASSKGTGPDNEQFF.

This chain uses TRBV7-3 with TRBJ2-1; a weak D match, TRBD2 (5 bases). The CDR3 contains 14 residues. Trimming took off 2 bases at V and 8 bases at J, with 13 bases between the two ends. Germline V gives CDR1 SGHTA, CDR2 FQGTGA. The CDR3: CASSLFAGNDEQFF. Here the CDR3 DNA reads TGTGCCAGCAGCTTATTTGCGGGTAATGATGAGCAGTTCTTC.

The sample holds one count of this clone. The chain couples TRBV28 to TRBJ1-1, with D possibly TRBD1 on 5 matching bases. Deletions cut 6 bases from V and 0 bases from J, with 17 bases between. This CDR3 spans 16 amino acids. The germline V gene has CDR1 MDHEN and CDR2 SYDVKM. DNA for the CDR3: TGTGCCAGCAGCAAAATCACAGGCATCATGAACACTGAAGCTTTCTTT. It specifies CASSKITGIMNTEAFF.

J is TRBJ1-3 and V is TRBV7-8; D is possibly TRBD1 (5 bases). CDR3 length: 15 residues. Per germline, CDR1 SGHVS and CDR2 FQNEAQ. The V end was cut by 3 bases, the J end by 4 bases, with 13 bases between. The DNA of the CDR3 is TGTGCCAGCAGCTTCTCCGTGGGGGTCGGAAACACCATATATTTT. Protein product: CASSFSVGVGNTIYF.

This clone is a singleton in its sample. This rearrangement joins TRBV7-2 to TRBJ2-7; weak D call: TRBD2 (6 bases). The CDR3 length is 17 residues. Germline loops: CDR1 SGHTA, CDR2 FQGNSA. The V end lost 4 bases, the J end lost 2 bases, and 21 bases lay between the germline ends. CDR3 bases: TGTGCCAGCAGCTATACCCCCGGGGGTAGCGAGGCCTACGAGCAGTACTTC. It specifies CASSYTPGGSEAYEQYF.

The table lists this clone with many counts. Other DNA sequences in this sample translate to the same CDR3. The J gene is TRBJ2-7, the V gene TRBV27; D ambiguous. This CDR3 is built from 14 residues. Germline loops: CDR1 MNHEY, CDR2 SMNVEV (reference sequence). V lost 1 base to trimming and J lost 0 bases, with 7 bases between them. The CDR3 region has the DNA TGTGCCAGCAGTTTATTCCGGAGCTCCTACGAGCAGTACTTC. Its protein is CASSLFRSSYEQYF.

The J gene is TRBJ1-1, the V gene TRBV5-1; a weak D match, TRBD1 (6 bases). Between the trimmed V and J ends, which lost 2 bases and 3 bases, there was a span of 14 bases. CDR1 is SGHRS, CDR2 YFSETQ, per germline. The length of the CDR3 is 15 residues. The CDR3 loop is CASSFTGIGDTEAFF. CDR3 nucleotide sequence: TGCGCCAGCAGCTTTACAGGGATAGGGGACACTGAAGCTTTCTTT.

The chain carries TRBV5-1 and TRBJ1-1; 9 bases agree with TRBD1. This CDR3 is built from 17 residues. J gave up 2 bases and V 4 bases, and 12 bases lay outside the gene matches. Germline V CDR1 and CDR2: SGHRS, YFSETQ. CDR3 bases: TGCGCCAGCAGCCCCCGCGGCACAGGGGGCCTTAACACTGAAGCTTTCTTT. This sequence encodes CASSPRGTGGLNTEAFF.

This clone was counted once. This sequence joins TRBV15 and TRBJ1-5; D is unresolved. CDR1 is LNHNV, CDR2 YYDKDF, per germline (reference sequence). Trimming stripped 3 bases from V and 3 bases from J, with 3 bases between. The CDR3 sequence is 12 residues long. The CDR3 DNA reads TGTGCCACCAGCAGGATCAATCAGCCCCAGCATTTT. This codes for CATSRINQPQHF.

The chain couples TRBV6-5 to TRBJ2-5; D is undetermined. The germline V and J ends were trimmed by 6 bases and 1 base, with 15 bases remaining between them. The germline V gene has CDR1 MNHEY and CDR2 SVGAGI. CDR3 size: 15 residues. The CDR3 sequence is CASSHRTDFQETQYF. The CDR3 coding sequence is TGTGCCAGCAGCCACCGAACAGATTTCCAAGAGACCCAGTACTTC.

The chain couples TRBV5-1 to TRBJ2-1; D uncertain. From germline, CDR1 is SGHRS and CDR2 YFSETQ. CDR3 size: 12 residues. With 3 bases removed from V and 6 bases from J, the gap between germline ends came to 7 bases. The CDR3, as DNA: TGCGCCAGCAGCTCTTCTAGCAATGAGCAGTTCTTC. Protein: CASSSSSNEQFF.

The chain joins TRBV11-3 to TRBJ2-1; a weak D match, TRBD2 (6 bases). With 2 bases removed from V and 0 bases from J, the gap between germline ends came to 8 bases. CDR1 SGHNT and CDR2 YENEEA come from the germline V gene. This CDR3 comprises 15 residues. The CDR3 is CASSLYGSSYNEQFF. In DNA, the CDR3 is TGTGCCAGCAGCTTATACGGGAGCTCCTACAATGAGCAGTTCTTC.

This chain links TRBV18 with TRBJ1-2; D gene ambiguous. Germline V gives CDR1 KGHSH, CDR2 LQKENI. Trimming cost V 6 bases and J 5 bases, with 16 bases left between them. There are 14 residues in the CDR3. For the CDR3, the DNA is TGTGCCAGCTCGCCCGTGGACGGATATTATGGCTACACCTTC. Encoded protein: CASSPVDGYYGYTF.

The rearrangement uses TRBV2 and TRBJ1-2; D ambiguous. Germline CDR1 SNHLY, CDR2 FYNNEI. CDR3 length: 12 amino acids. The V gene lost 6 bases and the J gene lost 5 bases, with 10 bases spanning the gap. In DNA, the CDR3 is TGTGCCAGCAGAGATGGTGGATATGGCTACACCTTC. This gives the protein CASRDGGYGYTF.

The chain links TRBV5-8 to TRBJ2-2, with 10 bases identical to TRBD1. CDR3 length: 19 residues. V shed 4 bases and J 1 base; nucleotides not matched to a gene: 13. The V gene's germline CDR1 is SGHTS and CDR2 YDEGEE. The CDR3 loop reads CASSTAGTGDLLNTGELFF. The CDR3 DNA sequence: TGTGCCAGCAGCACGGCCGGGACAGGGGATCTTTTGAACACCGGGGAGCTGTTTTTT.

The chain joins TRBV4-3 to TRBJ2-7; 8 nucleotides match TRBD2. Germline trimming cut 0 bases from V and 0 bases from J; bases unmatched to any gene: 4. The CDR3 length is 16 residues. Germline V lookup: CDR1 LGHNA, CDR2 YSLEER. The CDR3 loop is CASSQDPAGGSYEQYF. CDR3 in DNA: TGCGCCAGCAGCCAAGATCCGGCGGGGGGCTCCTACGAGCAGTACTTC.

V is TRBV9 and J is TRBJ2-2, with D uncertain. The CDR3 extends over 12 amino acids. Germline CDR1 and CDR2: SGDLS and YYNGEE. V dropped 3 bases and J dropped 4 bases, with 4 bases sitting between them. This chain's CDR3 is CASSGFTGELFF. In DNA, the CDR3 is TGTGCCAGCAGCGGTTTCACCGGGGAGCTGTTTTTT.

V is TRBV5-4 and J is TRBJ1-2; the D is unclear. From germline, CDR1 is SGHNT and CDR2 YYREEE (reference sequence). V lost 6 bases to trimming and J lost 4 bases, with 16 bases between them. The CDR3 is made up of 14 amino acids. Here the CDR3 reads CASKRSGFGYGYTF. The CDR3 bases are TGTGCCAGCAAACGAAGCGGTTTTGGCTATGGCTACACCTTC.

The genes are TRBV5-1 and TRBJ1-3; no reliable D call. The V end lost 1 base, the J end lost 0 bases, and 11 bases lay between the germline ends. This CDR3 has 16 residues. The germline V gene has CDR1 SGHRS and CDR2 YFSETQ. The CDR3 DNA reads TGCGCCAGCAGCTTGTATGGACTTTACTCTGGAAACACCATATATTTT. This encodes CASSLYGLYSGNTIYF.

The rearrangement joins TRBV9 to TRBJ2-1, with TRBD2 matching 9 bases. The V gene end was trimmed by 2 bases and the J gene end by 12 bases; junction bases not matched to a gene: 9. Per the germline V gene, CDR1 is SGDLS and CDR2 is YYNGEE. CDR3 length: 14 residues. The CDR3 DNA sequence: TGTGCCAGCAGCGTCGGGGGAGCGGGAGGTTTGCAGTTCTTC. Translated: CASSVGGAGGLQFF.

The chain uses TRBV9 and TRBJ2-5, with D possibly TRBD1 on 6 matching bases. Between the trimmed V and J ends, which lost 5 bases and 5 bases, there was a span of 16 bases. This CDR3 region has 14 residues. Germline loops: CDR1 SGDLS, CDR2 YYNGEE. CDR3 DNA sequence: TGTGCCAGCAGTATGACAGGAGCGGTGGAGACCCAGTACTTC. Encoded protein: CASSMTGAVETQYF.

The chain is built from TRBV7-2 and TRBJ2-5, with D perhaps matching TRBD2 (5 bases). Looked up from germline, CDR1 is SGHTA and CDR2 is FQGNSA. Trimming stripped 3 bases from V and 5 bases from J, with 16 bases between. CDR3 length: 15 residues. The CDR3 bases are TGTGCCAGCAGCTTCCAAGCCGGGGAGATGGAGACCCAGTACTTC. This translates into CASSFQAGEMETQYF.

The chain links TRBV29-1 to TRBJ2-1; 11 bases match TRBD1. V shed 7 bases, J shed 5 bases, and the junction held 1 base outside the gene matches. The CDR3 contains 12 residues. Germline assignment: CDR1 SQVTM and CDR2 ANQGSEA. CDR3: CSAGQGDNEQFF. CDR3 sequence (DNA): TGCAGCGCGGGACAGGGGGACAATGAGCAGTTCTTC.